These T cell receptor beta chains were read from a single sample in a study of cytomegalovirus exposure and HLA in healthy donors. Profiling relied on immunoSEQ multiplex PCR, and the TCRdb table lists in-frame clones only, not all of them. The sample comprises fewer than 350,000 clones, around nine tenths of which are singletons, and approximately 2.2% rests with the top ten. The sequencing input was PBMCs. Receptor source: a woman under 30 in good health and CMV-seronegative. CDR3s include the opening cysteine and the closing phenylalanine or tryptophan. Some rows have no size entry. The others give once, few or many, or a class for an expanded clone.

CDR3: CAWSADPNRGLQKYF; length: 15; size: NA; V: TRBV30; J: TRBJ2-7
CDR3: CASSLAPGAEAFF; length: 13; size: NA; V: TRBV5-1; J: TRBJ1-1
CDR3: CASSAMTGLNTEAFF; length: 15; size: NA; V: TRBV6-1; J: TRBJ1-1
CDR3: CASSLESRGASSPLHF; length: 16; size: few; V: TRBV18; J: TRBJ1-6
CDR3: CASSEGQGYTDTQYF; length: 15; size: NA; V: TRBV6-1; J: TRBJ2-3
CDR3: CASRLTESTDTQYF; length: 14; size: NA; V: TRBV6-5; J: TRBJ2-3
CDR3: CASSLVAGGTGELFF; length: 15; size: few; V: TRBV5-4; J: TRBJ2-2
CDR3: CASSVQQGTEAFF; length: 13; size: NA; V: TRBV9; J: TRBJ1-1
CDR3: CASSTSGGGQRTNQPQHF; length: 18; size: NA; V: TRBV7-8; J: TRBJ1-5
CDR3: CASSQESAGKSNQPQHF; length: 17; size: NA; V: TRBV4-1; J: TRBJ1-5
CDR3: CASSMDNLGTEAFF; length: 14; size: once; V: TRBV18; J: TRBJ1-1
CDR3: CASTSGGRGETQYF; length: 14; size: NA; V: TRBV5-4; J: TRBJ2-5
CDR3: CASSWRLFTDTQYF; length: 14; size: NA; V: TRBV13; J: TRBJ2-3
CDR3: CASSLGQGAYGYTF; length: 14; size: NA; V: TRBV7-9; J: TRBJ1-2
CDR3: CASSFGTVEGETQYF; length: 15; size: NA; V: TRBV27; J: TRBJ2-5
CDR3: CASSPLAGSDTQYF; length: 14; size: NA; V: TRBV11-3; J: TRBJ2-3
CDR3: CARGTNTEAFF; length: 11; size: once; V: TRBV30; J: TRBJ1-1
CDR3: CASSPSGGPLSSYNEQFF; length: 18; size: NA; V: TRBV19; J: TRBJ2-1
CDR3: CASSQGQGTHEQYF; length: 14; size: NA; V: TRBV7-3; J: TRBJ2-7
CDR3: CASSQGGGSNTGELFF; length: 16; size: NA; V: TRBV7-3; J: TRBJ2-2
CDR3: CASSPTPRVGELFF; length: 14; size: NA; V: TRBV7-7; J: TRBJ2-2
CDR3: CASSPTGTETYEQYF; length: 15; size: NA; V: TRBV7-9; J: TRBJ2-7
CDR3: CASSHRTRGRTNEQFF; length: 16; size: once; V: TRBV4-1; J: TRBJ2-1
CDR3: CASNRLAGGDTDTQYF; length: 16; size: once; V: TRBV2; J: TRBJ2-3
CDR3: CASSLMDGGASEQYF; length: 15; size: NA; V: TRBV5-4; J: TRBJ2-7
CDR3: CASSERDSYPPYEQYF; length: 16; size: NA; V: TRBV5-6; J: TRBJ2-7
CDR3: CATSRDSSGAYNEQFF; length: 16; size: NA; V: TRBV15; J: TRBJ2-1
CDR3: CASSSTYDRRPSGNTIYF; length: 18; size: NA; V: TRBV13; J: TRBJ1-3
CDR3: CASSLSTDTQYF; length: 12; size: NA; V: TRBV5-4; J: TRBJ2-3
CDR3: CASREDRELWGRNYGYTF; length: 18; size: NA; V: TRBV2; J: TRBJ1-2
CDR3: CASSIDRGWGYGYTF; length: 15; size: once; V: TRBV5-1; J: TRBJ1-2
CDR3: CSVEGPPPGTLKTQYF; length: 16; size: NA; V: TRBV29-1; J: TRBJ2-5
CDR3: CASSPLHIGQGANEKLFF; length: 18; size: NA; V: TRBV4-1; J: TRBJ1-4
CDR3: CASSLSSRGLNTEAFF; length: 16; size: NA; V: TRBV7-3; J: TRBJ1-1
CDR3: CASSSPSGEQFF; length: 12; size: NA; V: TRBV6-5; J: TRBJ2-1
CDR3: CASSYSSRQNYGYTF; length: 15; size: NA; V: TRBV6-5; J: TRBJ1-2
CDR3: CARSLENGTDYGYTF; length: 15; size: NA; V: TRBV5-3; J: TRBJ1-2
CDR3: CSSSSGATVYTF; length: 12; size: NA; V: TRBV7-9; J: TRBJ1-2
CDR3: CASSWDSPYEKYF; length: 13; size: once; V: TRBV27; J: TRBJ2-7
CDR3: CASSFGGAFEAFF; length: 13; size: NA; V: TRBV5-1; J: TRBJ1-1
CDR3: CAISESGSGSGANVLTF; length: 17; size: NA; V: TRBV10-3; J: TRBJ2-6
CDR3: CASSLGQFEQYF; length: 12; size: NA; V: TRBV5-6; J: TRBJ2-7
CDR3: CASSMTESSYNSPLHF; length: 16; size: NA; V: TRBV5-5; J: TRBJ1-6
CDR3: CASSGGLSGNTIYF; length: 14; size: NA; V: TRBV9; J: TRBJ1-3
CDR3: CASSSITWLDTEAFF; length: 15; size: once; V: TRBV11-3; J: TRBJ1-1
CDR3: CASSFRRVEGAEAFF; length: 15; size: NA; V: TRBV5-1; J: TRBJ1-1
CDR3: CATSRRAGSYNEQFF; length: 15; size: once; V: TRBV15; J: TRBJ2-1
CDR3: CASSATVSYGYTF; length: 13; size: NA; V: TRBV9; J: TRBJ1-2
CDR3: CASSGASTDTQYF; length: 13; size: NA; V: TRBV5-1; J: TRBJ2-3
CDR3: CASSLAAGGGISDTQYF; length: 17; size: NA; V: TRBV7-6; J: TRBJ2-3
CDR3: CASSLTPPGYNEQFF; length: 15; size: NA; V: TRBV6-5; J: TRBJ2-1
CDR3: CASSQEGLLAGTDTQYF; length: 17; size: few; V: TRBV4-1; J: TRBJ2-3
CDR3: CASRPGQGSNTEAFF; length: 15; size: NA; V: TRBV9; J: TRBJ1-1
CDR3: CASSPGSQGTQYF; length: 13; size: NA; V: TRBV18; J: TRBJ2-5
CDR3: CASSLWGLNWDTQYF; length: 15; size: NA; V: TRBV5-4; J: TRBJ2-3
CDR3: CASSIGNAGLNTEAFF; length: 16; size: NA; V: TRBV5-1; J: TRBJ1-1
CDR3: CASSLYGGYNSPLHF; length: 15; size: NA; V: TRBV7-2; J: TRBJ1-6
CDR3: CASSPRGVKNYGYTF; length: 15; size: NA; V: TRBV4-1; J: TRBJ1-2
CDR3: CASSYSLASEQFF; length: 13; size: once; V: TRBV6-5; J: TRBJ2-1